The 21 T cell receptor beta chains listed next were all sequenced from one sample in a study of response to subunit inactivated influenza vaccine (dated by TCRdb to 2017 to 2018). Receptors were amplified or captured by RT-PCR. Reads for this sample came from an Illumina HiSeq 2500. TCRdb trimmed the raw reads at Q25, called clones with MiXCR and kept productive beta chains. Each CDR3 protein appears once, grouped with its most common genes and DNA. A total of more than 200,000 distinct CDR3 sequences appear in this sample, more than 10% of them only once. Approximately 8.4% of the sample rests with the top ten. The sequencing here drew on non-naive T cells sorted from PBMCs, taken about 14 days before vaccination. The sample's cell subset or site label, decoded: memory T cell fraction. The source of these receptors is a middle-aged man who received an inactivated influenza vaccine. Donor details come from another sample of the same person, matched by shared clones.

The table lists this clonotype with a few counts. The chain links TRBV7-3 to TRBJ2-1; TRBD2 agrees at 14 bases. V lost 5 bases to trimming and J lost 6 bases; unmatched junction nucleotides: 12. The CDR3 contains 18 residues. Germline lookup yields CDR1 SGHTA and CDR2 FQGTGA. The CDR3 sequence is CASSVTGTSGSRVNEQFF. Here the CDR3 DNA reads TGTGCCAGCAGCGTCACCGGGACTAGCGGGAGTCGTGTCAATGAGCAGTTCTTC.

The chain uses TRBV21-1 and TRBJ2-1; no check of the table's D call, TRBD2, against the DNA was made. TRBV21-1 is a pseudogene locus. This CDR3 comprises 15 residues. The CDR3 nucleotides are TGTGCCAGCAGCAAAAGTGCGTCGGCTAGAACGGGGCAGTTCTTC. As protein: CASSKSASARTGQFF.

This clonotype was seen ten or more times. The chain uses TRBV12-3 or TRBV12-4 and TRBJ2-1; no clear D. CDR3 length equals 15 residues. V lost 7 bases and J 4 bases, leaving 17 bases between the germline ends. CDR3 nucleotides: TGTGCCAGCAACCCTTCCGGACGGATTTACAATGAGCAGTTCTTC. Translating it yields CASNPSGRIYNEQFF.

This clonotype was seen more than once but under ten times. The J gene is TRBJ1-4, the V gene TRBV5-1, with a possible D match to TRBD1 (5 bases). Germline V gene data show CDR1 as SGHRS and CDR2 as YFSETQ. The CDR3 loop spans 14 amino acids. Trimming took off 4 bases at V and 10 bases at J, with 17 bases between the two ends. The CDR3 region is CASSEGRPDGKLFF. CDR3 nucleotide sequence: TGCGCCAGCAGCGAGGGACGGCCAGATGGAAAACTGTTTTTT. Combining the CDR3 with reference TRBV5-1 and TRBJ1-4 gives the whole variable domain KAGVTQTPRYLIKTRGQQVTLSCSPISGHRSVSWYQQTPGQGLQFLFEYFSETQRNKGNFPGRFSGRQFSNSRSEMNVSTLELGDSALYLCASSEGRPDGKLFFGSGTQLSVL.

This rearrangement joins TRBV19 to TRBJ2-6; D remains unclear. The germline V gene has CDR1 LNHDA and CDR2 SQIVND (reference sequence). The germline V and J ends were trimmed by 4 bases and 0 bases, with 10 bases remaining between them. The CDR3 covers 16 residues. CDR3 nucleotide sequence: TGTGCCAGTAGTACGGAAAGAACCTCTGGGGCCAACGTCCTGACTTTC. Encoded protein: CASSTERTSGANVLTF.

The V and J genes are TRBV18 and TRBJ2-6; D is undetermined. Germline values: CDR1 KGHSH, CDR2 LQKENI. Trimming stripped 3 bases from V and 0 bases from J, with 9 bases between. The CDR3 contains 16 residues. The CDR3 reads CASSPVRISGANVLTF. The CDR3 region has the DNA TGTGCCAGCTCACCGGTCCGTATCTCTGGGGCCAACGTCCTGACTTTC.

This clonotype was counted only a few times. V is TRBV2 and J is TRBJ2-5; D gene uncertain. Germline V gene lookup returns CDR1 SNHLY and CDR2 FYNNEI. The CDR3 is made up of 13 amino acids. V shed 2 bases and J shed 2 bases, with 6 bases lying between them. As DNA, the CDR3 is TGTGCCAGCAGTGAAAGTATACAAGAGACCCAGTACTTC. It yields the protein CASSESIQETQYF.

This clonotype was recorded many times. This chain joins TRBV6-2 or TRBV6-3 and TRBJ2-7; 11 bases align to TRBD2. CDR3 length: 16 amino acids. J was trimmed by 0 bases and V by 6 bases; bases with no gene match: 7. Germline V CDR1 and CDR2: MNHEY, SVGEGT. The CDR3 loop reads CASRRPTSGVSYEQYF. DNA for the CDR3: TGTGCCAGCAGAAGACCGACTAGCGGGGTCTCCTACGAGCAGTACTTC.

J is TRBJ2-5 and V is TRBV5-1; 9 bases align to TRBD1. The CDR3 loop spans 16 amino acids. V trimming: 2 bases; J trimming: 4 bases; junction bases outside the gene matches: 9. The V gene's germline CDR1 is SGHRS and CDR2 YFSETQ. CDR3 DNA: TGCGCCAGCAGCTTAGCCGGGACAGGGTCCCCAGAGACCCAGTACTTC. This translates into CASSLAGTGSPETQYF.

This clonotype was seen ten or more times. The rearrangement joins TRBV7-2 to TRBJ2-4; possible D gene TRBD2, 7 bases. Trimming took off 5 bases at V and 7 bases at J, with 18 bases between the two ends. Looked up from germline, CDR1 is SGHTA and CDR2 is FQGNSA. The CDR3 is 15 residues long. The DNA of the CDR3 is TGTGCCAGCAGCCCTACCTGGGGGGGGGCGAACATTCAGTACTTC. It encodes CASSPTWGGANIQYF. Full variable domain (remainder filled in from reference TRBV7-2 and TRBJ2-4): GAGVSQSPSNKVTEKGKDVELRCDPISGHTALYWYRQSLGQGLEFLIYFQGNSAPDKSGLPSDRFSAERTGGSVSTLTIQRTQQEDSAVYLCASSPTWGGANIQYFGAGTRLSVL.

The V gene is TRBV11-2, the J gene TRBJ2-3; tentatively, D is TRBD1 (6 bases). With 5 bases removed from V and 3 bases from J, the gap between germline ends came to 15 bases. The CDR3 length is 15 residues. Germline CDR1 and CDR2: SGHAT and FQNNGV. This CDR3 is CASSKIQGSTDTQYF. The CDR3 bases are TGTGCCAGCAGCAAGATACAGGGTAGTACAGATACGCAGTATTTT.

The rearrangement links TRBV7-8 to TRBJ2-3; D is possibly TRBD1 (5 bases). CDR3 length: 15 amino acids. CDR1 and CDR2 (germline): SGHVS, FQNEAQ. Trimming removed 0 bases at V and 2 bases at J, with 9 bases between. CDR3 coding DNA: TGTGCCAGCAGCTTAGCAGGGGCGGTCACAGATACGCAGTATTTT. Translated: CASSLAGAVTDTQYF.

This chain links TRBV20-1 with TRBJ2-7; tentative D call: TRBD1 (6 bases). V was cut by 3 bases and J by 2 bases, with 20 bases left in between. Germline V gene lookup returns CDR1 DFQATT and CDR2 SNEGSKA (reference sequence). The CDR3 covers 16 residues. The CDR3 loop reads CSARRAGARITYEQYF. DNA of the CDR3: TGCAGTGCTAGGAGAGCAGGGGCCCGAATTACCTACGAGCAGTACTTC.

This clonotype occurred a few times. V is TRBV6-1 and J is TRBJ2-7, with 7 bases matching TRBD1. The trim removed 6 bases at V and 3 bases at J, leaving 5 bases unmatched. The CDR3 has 13 amino acids. Per the germline V gene, CDR1 is MNHNS and CDR2 is SASEGT. In DNA form, the CDR3 reads TGTGCCAGCAGCATAGGACAGGTCTACGAGCAGTACTTC. Amino acids: CASSIGQVYEQYF.

This clonotype was picked up a small number of times. J is TRBJ2-3 and V is TRBV5-8; D gene uncertain. Germline V gene lookup returns CDR1 SGHTS and CDR2 YDEGEE. This CDR3 has 14 residues. The V end was cut by 5 bases, the J end by 5 bases, with 15 bases between. The CDR3 is CASSKTTSGDTQYF. CDR3 nucleotides: TGTGCCAGCAGTAAAACTACTTCGGGAGATACGCAGTATTTT.

The chain carries TRBV5-1 and TRBJ2-7, with D perhaps TRBD1 or TRBD2 (5 bases each). CDR3 size: 13 residues. Trimming pared 2 bases from V and 7 bases from J, leaving 13 bases between. Germline assignment: CDR1 SGHRS and CDR2 YFSETQ. CDR3 DNA sequence: TGCGCCAGCAGCTTCCGGGACGGTGGGGAGCAGTACTTC. Encoded protein: CASSFRDGGEQYF.

The CDR3 sequence: CASSPSGQASYEQYF. In DNA form, the CDR3 reads TGCGCCAGCAGCCCGTCGGGACAGGCATCCTACGAGCAGTACTTC. This rearrangement joins TRBV4-3 to TRBJ2-7, with TRBD1 matching over 8 bases. CDR3 size: 15 residues. V lost 4 bases, J lost 1 base, and 6 bases stayed unmatched. Germline V CDR1 and CDR2: LGHNA, YSLEER.

This clonotype has ten or more counts. The rearrangement joins TRBV19 to TRBJ2-5, with D perhaps matching TRBD2 (5 bases). This CDR3 comprises 13 residues. V shed 7 bases and J shed 5 bases, with 14 bases lying between them. The germline CDR1 and CDR2 sequences are LNHDA and SQIVND (reference sequence). As DNA, the CDR3 is TGTGCCAGTACAGAACAACCGGGGGAGACCCAGTACTTC. Its translation: CASTEQPGETQYF. Full variable domain (missing parts from reference TRBV19 and TRBJ2-5): DGGITQSPKYLFRKEGQNVTLSCEQNLNHDAMYWYRQDPGQGLRLIYYSQIVNDFQKGDIAEGYSVSREKKESFPLTVTSAQKNPTAFYLCASTEQPGETQYFGPGTRLLVL.

The CDR3 region is CASSYHGNTEAFF. Here the CDR3 DNA reads TGTGCCAGCAGTTACCACGGGAACACTGAAGCTTTCTTT. The J gene is TRBJ1-1, the V gene TRBV11-2; D is unclear. CDR1 and CDR2 (germline): SGHAT, FQNNGV. The CDR3 is made up of 13 amino acids. The V end was cut by 6 bases, the J end by 1 base, with 9 bases between. The full variable domain, rest sourced from reference TRBV11-2 and TRBJ1-1, is EAGVAQSPRYKIIEKRQSVAFWCNPISGHATLYWYQQILGQGPKLLIQFQNNGVVDDSQLPKDRFSAERLKGVDSTLKIQPAKLEDSAVYLCASSYHGNTEAFFGQGTRLTVV.

This clonotype was counted many times. The CDR3 nucleotides read TGTGCCAGCAGCTTAGTCTCAGGGTACGAGCAGTTCTTC. Its protein product is CASSLVSGYEQFF. V and J are TRBV11-2 and TRBJ2-1, with D tentatively TRBD1 (5 bases). V lost 1 base to trimming and J lost 10 bases, with 11 bases between them. The CDR3 extends over 13 amino acids. Germline assignment: CDR1 SGHAT and CDR2 FQNNGV.

This clonotype was counted a few times. This chain joins TRBV29-1 and TRBJ1-4; maybe TRBD1 (6 bases). Germline V CDR1 and CDR2: SQVTM, ANQGSEA. V gave up 7 bases and J gave up 8 bases, with 17 bases separating them. The CDR3 has 13 residues. The CDR3 sequence is CSGSQGSGEKLFF. DNA for the CDR3: TGCAGCGGAAGTCAGGGGTCGGGAGAAAAACTGTTTTTT.